This TCR beta chain was captured by sequencing in a study of long-term antiretroviral therapy in people with HIV. About the research overall: Collection of the earliest samples took place about a decade ahead of the 2015 immediate-ART recommendation.

Study-level points and caveats: ART adherence, viral resistance and therapy changes went unrecorded.

Specimens retained about 0.95-10 million cryopreserved PBMC preceding DNA extraction. Germline assignment: CDR1 LGHNT and CDR2 FRNRAP. The CDR3 has 17 residues. The V end lost 0 bases, the J end lost 2 bases, and 17 bases lay between the germline ends. The assay used was immunoSEQ (version v3.0), run at survey level. Assay: immunoSEQ multiplex PCR; the TCRdb copy retains only in-frame clones and omits some. This table has 30,000 to 40,000 clones, over 65% appearing once. Comment on this clone: Its antigen remains unknown.

The rearrangement joins TRBV12-5 to TRBJ2-7; weak D call: TRBD1 (6 bases). The receptor comes from a woman aged 50 to 60 with HIV. The sequences come from unsorted PBMCs, collected 2 years after starting antiretroviral therapy. As DNA, the CDR3 is TGTGCTAGTGGTTTGGTATTAAGGCAGGGGACAACCTACGAGCAGTACTTC. This gives the protein CASGLVLRQGTTYEQYF.